The 10 T cell receptor beta chains below come from one sample, sequenced in a study of CD8+ T cells in alopecia areata. After isolation, RNA underwent reverse transcription to generate cDNA as the sequencing template. Clones were sequenced by immunoSEQ multiplex PCR, and TCRdb holds only the in-frame ones, with some missing. Found here are 150,000 to 200,000 clones, approximately 61% of them singletons; the top ten hold over 1%. The treatment is: oral pan-JAK inhibitor, 5-10 mg twice daily. The material was CD4+ T cells sorted from blood, obtained at week 24, from a patient treated with tofacitinib. Source of these receptors: a human donor with alopecia areata.

This clone was counted ten times or more. The chain combines TRBV4-1 with TRBJ2-3; 13 bases are shared with TRBD2. V lost 1 base, J lost 2 bases, and 3 bases stayed unmatched. Germline V lookup: CDR1 MGHRA, CDR2 YSYEKL. This CDR3 is built from 17 residues. CDR3 in amino acids: CASSQAGLAGTTDTQYF. The CDR3 DNA is TGCGCCAGCAGCCAAGCGGGACTAGCGGGGACCACAGATACGCAGTATTTT.

DNA of the CDR3: TGTGCCAGCAGCGTAGAAGCTAGCGTAGATACGCAGTATTTT. Translating gives CASSVEASVDTQYF. V is TRBV9 and J is TRBJ2-3, with a weak D call TRBD2 (6 bases). This CDR3 region has 14 residues. Germline CDR1 reads SGDLS; CDR2 reads YYNGEE. The V end was cut by 0 bases, the J end by 5 bases, with 10 bases between.

There are a few counts of this clone. The chain employs TRBV9 and TRBJ2-2; D ambiguous. Germline lookup yields CDR1 SGDLS and CDR2 YYNGEE. This CDR3 spans 13 amino acids. V lost 2 bases to trimming and J lost 4 bases, with 6 bases between them. CDR3 protein: CASSVQSTGELFF. The CDR3, as DNA: TGTGCCAGCAGCGTTCAGAGCACCGGGGAGCTGTTTTTT.

The J gene is TRBJ1-2, the V gene TRBV6-5, with unresolved D. CDR3 length: 13 residues. Looked up from germline, CDR1 is MNHEY and CDR2 is SVGAGI. V dropped 7 bases and J dropped 1 base, with 10 bases sitting between them. CDR3 bases: TGTGCCAGCATTTCCAAATTTAACTATGGCTACACCTTC. This translates into CASISKFNYGYTF.

The chain links TRBV30 to TRBJ1-2; D remains unclear. Germline V lookup: CDR1 GTSNPN, CDR2 SVGIG (reference sequence). This CDR3 spans 13 amino acids. V was cut by 0 bases and J by 2 bases, with 7 bases left in between. As DNA, the CDR3 is TGTGCCTGGAGTGTAACGGGGAACTATGGCTACACCTTC. The encoded protein is CAWSVTGNYGYTF.

The rearrangement uses TRBV7-2 and TRBJ2-6, with a tentative D call TRBD2 (5 bases). Between the trimmed V and J ends, which lost 4 bases and 0 bases, there was a span of 10 bases. From germline, CDR1 is SGHTA and CDR2 FQGNSA. This CDR3 region has 16 residues. The DNA of the CDR3 is TGTGCCAGCAGCTCGGTCGACTACTCTGGGGCCAACGTCCTGACTTTC. Translating gives CASSSVDYSGANVLTF.

The chain uses TRBV29-1 and TRBJ2-1; D tentatively reads TRBD1 or TRBD2 (5 bases each). Trimming removed 7 bases at V and 1 base at J, with 11 bases between. This CDR3 has 13 amino acids. CDR1 is SQVTM, CDR2 ANQGSEA, per germline. The CDR3 DNA sequence: TGCAGCGCGGCAGGGAGATCCTACAATGAGCAGTTCTTC. This sequence encodes CSAAGRSYNEQFF.

The V call is TRBV23-1, the J call TRBJ1-4; the D gene is possibly TRBD1 (5 bases). TRBV23-1 is placed among ORFs of uncertain function. There are 15 residues in the CDR3. V lost 7 bases, J lost 6 bases, and 18 bases lay in between. Here the CDR3 reads CASTRSPGPHEKLFF. DNA of the CDR3: TGCGCCAGCACGCGATCCCCGGGACCCCATGAAAAACTGTTTTTT.

CDR3 coding DNA: TGTGCCAGCAGACAGTACAGTTGGCCTGATCCGGGTGAAGCTTTCTTT. Protein sequence: CASRQYSWPDPGEAFF. The rearrangement uses TRBV2 and TRBJ1-1; D gene ambiguous. Trimming left V 6 bases short and J 7 bases short, with 24 bases between. Per the germline V gene, CDR1 is SNHLY and CDR2 is FYNNEI. This CDR3 region has 16 residues.

The rearrangement links TRBV11-2 to TRBJ1-3, with D unclear. The CDR3 length is 15 residues. The V and J ends lost 1 base and 0 bases respectively, with 7 bases between them. Germline loops: CDR1 SGHAT, CDR2 FQNNGV. CDR3 in amino acids: CASSLGVSSGNTIYF. DNA of the CDR3: TGTGCCAGCAGCTTAGGGGTGAGCTCTGGAAACACCATATATTTT.